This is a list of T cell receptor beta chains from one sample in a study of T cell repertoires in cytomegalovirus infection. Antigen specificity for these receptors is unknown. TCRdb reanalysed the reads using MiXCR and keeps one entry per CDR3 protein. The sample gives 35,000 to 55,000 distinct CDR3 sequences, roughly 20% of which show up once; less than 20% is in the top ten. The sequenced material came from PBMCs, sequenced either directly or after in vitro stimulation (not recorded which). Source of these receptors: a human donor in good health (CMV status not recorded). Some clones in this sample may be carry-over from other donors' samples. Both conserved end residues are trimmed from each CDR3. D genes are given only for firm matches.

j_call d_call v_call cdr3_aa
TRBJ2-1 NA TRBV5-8 ASSLAPTYNEQF
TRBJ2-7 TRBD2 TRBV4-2 ASSHSSTSGGGYEQY
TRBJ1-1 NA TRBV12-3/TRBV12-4 ASSLAKTDTEAF
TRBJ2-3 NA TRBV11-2 ASSLSAPHHIRTDTQY
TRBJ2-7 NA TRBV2 ASTGGEGSEIYEQY
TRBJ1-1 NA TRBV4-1 ASSQDEGYLNTEAF
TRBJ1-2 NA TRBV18 ASSPDRVYGYT
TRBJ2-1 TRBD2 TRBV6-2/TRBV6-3 ASSWTSGNNEQF
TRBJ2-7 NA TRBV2 ASTTGSSYEQY
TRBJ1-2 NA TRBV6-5 ASSYSILGNYGYT
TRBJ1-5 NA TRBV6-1 ASSEHLLSFDSNQPQH
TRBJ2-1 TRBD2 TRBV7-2 ASSLELAGGGFYNEQF
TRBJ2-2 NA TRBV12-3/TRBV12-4 ASSRDHPPSGELF